This TCR beta chain was captured by sequencing in a study of T cell responses to AZD1222 COVID-19 vaccine. The CDR3 contains 15 residues. Trimming cost V 4 bases and J 6 bases, with 16 bases left between them. CDR1 is MNHEY, CDR2 SMNVEV, per germline (reference sequence). A remark on this clone: Its specificity is unknown.

Overall study results and limits: Compared with day 0, the breadth and depth of the Spike-specific TCR repertoire rose significantly after two doses of AZD1222. White British donors predominated, females outnumbered males, and clonal diversity was possibly underestimated. No day 14 peak samples; only post-peak repertoires were characterized. Seropositive status at baseline applied to only 5 to 7 AZD1222 recipients.

Using immunoSEQ multiplex PCR, the repertoire was profiled, and TCRdb retains in-frame clones only, with some absent. The sample lists around 200,000 clones; 88% were seen once. This TCR came from an adult in good health. The sample in question was peripheral blood, obtained on day 0 of AZD1222 vaccination. The chain couples TRBV27 to TRBJ2-1; possible D gene TRBD2, 5 bases. The CDR3 sequence is CASSSLGSLINEQFF. In DNA form, the CDR3 reads TGTGCCAGCAGTTCACTAGGAAGTCTCATCAATGAGCAGTTCTTC.